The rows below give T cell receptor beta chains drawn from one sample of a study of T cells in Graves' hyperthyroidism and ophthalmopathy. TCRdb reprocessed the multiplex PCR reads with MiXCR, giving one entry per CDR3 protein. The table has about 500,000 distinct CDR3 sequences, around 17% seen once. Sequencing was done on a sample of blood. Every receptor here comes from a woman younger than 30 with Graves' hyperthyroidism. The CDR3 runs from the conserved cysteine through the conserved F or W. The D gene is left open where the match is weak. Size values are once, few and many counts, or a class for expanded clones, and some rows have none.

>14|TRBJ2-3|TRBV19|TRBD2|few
CASRPGLGTDTQYF
TGTGCCAGTAGACCGGGACTAGGTACAGATACGCAGTATTTT
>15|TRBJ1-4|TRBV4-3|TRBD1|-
CASSQGRGTGQKLFF
TGCGCCAGCAGCCAAGGTAGAGGGACAGGGCAAAAACTGTTTTTT
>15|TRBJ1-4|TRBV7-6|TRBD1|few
CASSPQRARGEKLFF
TGTGCCAGCAGCCCACAGCGGGCCAGGGGGGAAAAACTGTTTTTT
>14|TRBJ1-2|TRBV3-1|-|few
CASSQGSGAYGYTF
TGTGCCAGCAGCCAAGGGTCCGGGGCGTATGGCTACACCTTC
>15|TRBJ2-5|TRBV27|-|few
CASRGRGSRWETQYF
TGTGCCAGCAGAGGCCGGGGGAGCCGCTGGGAGACCCAGTACTTC
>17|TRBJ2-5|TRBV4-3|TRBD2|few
CASSQDRFLGGGETQYF
TGCGCCAGCAGCCAAGATAGGTTCTTGGGGGGAGGGGAGACCCAGTACTTC
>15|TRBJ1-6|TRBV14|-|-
CASSQDHAGSPPLHF
TGTGCCAGCAGCCAAGATCATGCGGGAAGCCCACCCCTCCACTTT
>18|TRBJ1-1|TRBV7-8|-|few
CASSSNGGSGTRGTEAFF
TGTGCCAGCAGCTCCAACGGGGGATCTGGGACACGAGGCACTGAAGCTTTCTTT
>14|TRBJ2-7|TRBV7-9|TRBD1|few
CASSHPGQPYEQYF
TGTGCCAGCAGCCACCCGGGACAGCCCTACGAGCAGTACTTC
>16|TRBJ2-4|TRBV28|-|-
CASSPDKGLAKNIQYF
TGTGCCAGCAGCCCGGACAAGGGGCTAGCCAAAAACATTCAGTACTTC
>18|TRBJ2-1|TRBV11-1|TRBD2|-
CASSSGAGGSISYNEQFF
TGTGCCAGCAGCTCTGGGGCGGGAGGTTCCATCTCCTACAATGAGCAGTTCTTC
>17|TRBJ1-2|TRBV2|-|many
CASRRLFQGRSHYGYTF
TGTGCCAGCAGGCGTCTCTTCCAGGGGCGGTCTCACTATGGCTACACCTTC
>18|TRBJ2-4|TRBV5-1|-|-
CASSLRFDRTVAKNIQYF
TGCGCCAGCAGCTTGCGGTTTGACAGGACGGTAGCCAAAAACATTCAGTACTTC
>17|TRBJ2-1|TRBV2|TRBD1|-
CASRKGSTGDSYNEQFF
TGTGCCAGCAGAAAGGGGTCCACAGGGGACTCCTACAATGAGCAGTTCTTC
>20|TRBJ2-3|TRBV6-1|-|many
CASRQYRTPTRKSSTDTQYF
TGTGCCAGCAGACAATACCGAACTCCAACAAGAAAATCTAGCACAGATACGCAGTATTTT
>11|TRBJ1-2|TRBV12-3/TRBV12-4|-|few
CASNSGRGYTF
TGTGCCAGCAATTCCGGGCGTGGCTACACCTTC
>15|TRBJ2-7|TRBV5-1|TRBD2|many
CASSSGLAGSYEQYF
TGTGCCAGCAGTTCGGGCCTAGCGGGTTCCTACGAGCAGTACTTC
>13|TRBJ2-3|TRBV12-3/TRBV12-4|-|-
CASTGWNTDTQYF
TGTGCCAGCACGGGATGGAACACAGATACGCAGTATTTT
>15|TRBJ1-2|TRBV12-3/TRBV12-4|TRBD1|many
CASSLPRQGRHGYTF
TGTGCCAGCAGTTTACCCCGACAGGGCCGCCATGGCTACACCTTC
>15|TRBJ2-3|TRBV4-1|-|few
CASSQDRIARDTQYF
TGCGCCAGCAGCCAAGATAGGATTGCTAGAGATACGCAGTATTTT
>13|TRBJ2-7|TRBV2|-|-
CASRPARVHEQYF
TGTGCCAGCCGCCCAGCCCGGGTGCACGAGCAGTACTTC
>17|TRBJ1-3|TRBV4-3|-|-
CASSQDVPSARWNTIYF
TGCGCCAGCAGCCAAGATGTTCCGTCGGCAAGATGGAACACCATATATTTT
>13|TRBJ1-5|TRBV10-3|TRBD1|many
CATMGQTNQPQHF
TGTGCCACTATGGGACAGACCAATCAGCCCCAGCATTTT
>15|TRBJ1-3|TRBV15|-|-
CATSRGRDSGNTIYF
TGTGCCACCAGCAGAGGACGGGATTCTGGAAACACCATATATTTT
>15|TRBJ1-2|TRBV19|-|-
CASSPIRVGNHGYTF
TGTGCCAGTAGTCCTATCCGGGTCGGTAACCATGGCTACACCTTC
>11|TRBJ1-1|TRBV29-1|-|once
CSVLEGAEAFF
TGCAGCGTACTCGAGGGGGCTGAAGCTTTCTTT
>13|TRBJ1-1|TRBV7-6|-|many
CASSLDRRTEAFF
TGTGCCAGCAGCTTAGATCGTCGCACTGAAGCTTTCTTT
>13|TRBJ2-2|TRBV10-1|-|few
CASRAQNTGELFF
TGCGCCAGCAGGGCTCAGAACACCGGGGAGCTGTTTTTT
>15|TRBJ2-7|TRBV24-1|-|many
CATSHFRGGSYEQYF
TGTGCCACCAGTCACTTCAGAGGAGGGTCCTACGAGCAGTACTTC
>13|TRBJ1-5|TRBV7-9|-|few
CASSLTREQPQHF
TGTGCCAGCAGCTTAACCAGGGAACAGCCCCAGCATTTT
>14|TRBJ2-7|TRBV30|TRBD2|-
CAKDGGGPYHEQYF
TGTGCCAAAGATGGGGGGGGACCCTACCACGAGCAGTACTTC
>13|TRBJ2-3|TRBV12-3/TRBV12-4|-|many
CASSPLRTDTQYF
TGTGCCAGCAGCCCACTACGCACAGATACGCAGTATTTT
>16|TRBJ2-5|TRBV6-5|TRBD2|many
CASSYVGLAGQETQYF
TGTGCCAGCAGTTACGTGGGACTAGCGGGGCAAGAGACCCAGTACTTC
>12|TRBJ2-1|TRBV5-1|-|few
CASSLVWNEQFF
TGCGCCAGCAGCTTGGTTTGGAATGAGCAGTTCTTC
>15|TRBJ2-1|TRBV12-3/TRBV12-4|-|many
CASSLLGGGPNEQFF
TGTGCCAGCAGTTTACTTGGGGGGGGGCCTAATGAGCAGTTCTTC
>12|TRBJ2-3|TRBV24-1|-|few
CATAEGADTQYF
TGTGCCACCGCGGAAGGGGCAGATACGCAGTATTTT
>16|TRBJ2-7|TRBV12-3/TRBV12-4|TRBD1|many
CASSVNTGAGSYEQYF
TGTGCCAGCAGCGTCAATACAGGGGCAGGCTCCTACGAGCAGTACTTC
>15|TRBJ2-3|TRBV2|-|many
CASSARTASTDTQYF
TGTGCCAGCAGTGCCCGGACAGCTAGCACAGATACGCAGTATTTT
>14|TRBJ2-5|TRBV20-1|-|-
CSASGGRGGETQYF
TGCAGTGCTAGTGGGGGCAGGGGCGGAGAGACCCAGTACTTC
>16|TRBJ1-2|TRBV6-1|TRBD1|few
CASSPRTGTGGNGYTF
TGTGCCAGCAGTCCAAGAACCGGGACAGGGGGCAATGGCTACACCTTC
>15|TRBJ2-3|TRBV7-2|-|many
CASSATGTRTDTQYF
TGTGCCAGCAGCGCAACCGGGACCAGGACAGATACGCAGTATTTT
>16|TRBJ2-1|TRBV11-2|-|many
CASSLLIVGAVDEQFF
TGTGCCAGCAGCTTACTCATAGTAGGGGCCGTCGATGAGCAGTTCTTC
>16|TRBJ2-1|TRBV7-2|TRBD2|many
CASSMTSGRVYNEQFF
TGTGCCAGCAGCATGACTAGCGGGAGGGTATACAATGAGCAGTTCTTC
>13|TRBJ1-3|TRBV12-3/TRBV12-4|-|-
CASSTYAGNTIYF
TGTGCCAGCAGTACCTACGCTGGAAACACCATATATTTT
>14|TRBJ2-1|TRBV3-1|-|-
CASSRSIDSNEQFF
TGTGCCAGCAGCCGATCCATAGACTCGAATGAGCAGTTCTTC
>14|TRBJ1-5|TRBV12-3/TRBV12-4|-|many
CASSPAHSNQPQHF
TGTGCCAGCAGCCCGGCCCATAGCAATCAGCCCCAGCATTTT
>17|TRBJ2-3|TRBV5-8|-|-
CASSLARRARGTDTQYF
TGTGCCAGCAGCTTGGCCAGACGGGCCCGGGGCACAGATACGCAGTATTTT
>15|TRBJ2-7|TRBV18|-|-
CASSPYARTSYEQYF
TGTGCCAGCTCACCATATGCCAGGACCTCCTACGAGCAGTACTTC
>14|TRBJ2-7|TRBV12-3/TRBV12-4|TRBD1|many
CASSWTGVSYEQYF
TGTGCCAGCAGTTGGACAGGGGTGAGCTACGAGCAGTACTTC